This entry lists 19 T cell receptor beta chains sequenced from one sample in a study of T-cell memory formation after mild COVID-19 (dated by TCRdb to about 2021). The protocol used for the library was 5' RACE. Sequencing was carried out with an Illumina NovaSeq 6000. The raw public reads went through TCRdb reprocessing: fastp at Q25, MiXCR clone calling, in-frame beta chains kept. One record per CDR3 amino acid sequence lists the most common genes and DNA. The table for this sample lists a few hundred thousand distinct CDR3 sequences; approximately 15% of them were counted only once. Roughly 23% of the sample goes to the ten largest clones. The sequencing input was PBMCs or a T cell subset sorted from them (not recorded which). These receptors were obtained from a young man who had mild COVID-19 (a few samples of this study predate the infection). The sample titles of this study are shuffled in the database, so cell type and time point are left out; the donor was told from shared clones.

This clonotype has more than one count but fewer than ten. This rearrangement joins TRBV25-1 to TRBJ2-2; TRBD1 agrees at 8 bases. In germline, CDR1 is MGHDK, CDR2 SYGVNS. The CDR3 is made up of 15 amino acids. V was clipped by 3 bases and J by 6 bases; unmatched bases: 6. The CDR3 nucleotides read TGTGCCAGCAGTGAGGACAGGGTTTATGCCGGGGAGCTGTTTTTT. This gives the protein CASSEDRVYAGELFF.

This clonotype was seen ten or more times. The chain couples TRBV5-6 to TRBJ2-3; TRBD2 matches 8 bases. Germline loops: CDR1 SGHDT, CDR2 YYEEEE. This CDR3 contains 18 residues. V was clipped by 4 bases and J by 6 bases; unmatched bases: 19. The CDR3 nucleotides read TGTGCCAGCAGCATCACTCCCGGGCGGGGGGTATCTGAGGATACGCAGTATTTT. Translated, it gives CASSITPGRGVSEDTQYF.

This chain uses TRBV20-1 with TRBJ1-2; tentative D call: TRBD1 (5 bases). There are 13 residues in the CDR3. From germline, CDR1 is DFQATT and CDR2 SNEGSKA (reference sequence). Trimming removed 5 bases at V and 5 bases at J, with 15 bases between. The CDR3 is CSAGVGERYGYTF. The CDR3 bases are TGCAGTGCTGGAGTAGGGGAGAGGTATGGCTACACCTTC.

The CDR3 DNA is TGTGCCAGCAGAAGGGACCCCCTCCACACAGATACGCAGTATTTT. Translated, it gives CASRRDPLHTDTQYF. This chain joins TRBV7-9 and TRBJ2-3; D is perhaps TRBD1 or TRBD2 (5 bases each). V dropped 6 bases and J dropped 2 bases, with 15 bases sitting between them. This CDR3 has 15 residues. Germline CDR1 is SEHNR and CDR2 is FQNEAQ (reference sequence). The entire variable domain, with the rest obtained from reference TRBV7-9 and TRBJ2-3, is as follows: DTGVSQNPRHKITKRGQNVTFRCDPISEHNRLYWYRQTLGQGPEFLTYFQNEAQLEKSRLLSDRFSAERPKGSFSTLEIQRTEQGDSAMYLCASRRDPLHTDTQYFGPGTRLTVL.

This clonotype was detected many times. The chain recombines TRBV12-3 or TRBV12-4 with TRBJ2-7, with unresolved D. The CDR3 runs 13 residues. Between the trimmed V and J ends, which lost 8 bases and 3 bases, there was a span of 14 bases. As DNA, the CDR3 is TGTGCCAGCGGTCAACCCGCGGTCTACGAGCAGTACTTC. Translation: CASGQPAVYEQYF.

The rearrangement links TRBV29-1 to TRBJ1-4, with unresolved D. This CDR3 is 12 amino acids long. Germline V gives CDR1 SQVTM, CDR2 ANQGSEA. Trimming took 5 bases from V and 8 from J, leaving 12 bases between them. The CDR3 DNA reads TGCAGCGTTTGCGACGGATCCGAAAAACTGTTTTTT. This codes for CSVCDGSEKLFF.

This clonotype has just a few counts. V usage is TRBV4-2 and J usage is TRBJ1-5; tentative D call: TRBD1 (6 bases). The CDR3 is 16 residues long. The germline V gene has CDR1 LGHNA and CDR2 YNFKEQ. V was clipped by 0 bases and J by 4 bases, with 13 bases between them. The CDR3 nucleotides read TGTGCCAGCAGCCAAGACGGAGACAGGAATAATCAGCCCCAGCATTTT. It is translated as CASSQDGDRNNQPQHF.

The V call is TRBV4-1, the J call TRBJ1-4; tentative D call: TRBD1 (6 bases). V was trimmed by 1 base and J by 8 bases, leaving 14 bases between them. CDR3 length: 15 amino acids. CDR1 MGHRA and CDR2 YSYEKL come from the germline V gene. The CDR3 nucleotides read TGCGCCAGCAGCCAAGCTGGGGGGGCTTACGAAAAACTGTTTTTT. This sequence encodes CASSQAGGAYEKLFF.

DNA of the CDR3: TGTGCCAGCAGCTTGGACAGCCTAGGGGAGACCCAGTACTTC. It translates to CASSLDSLGETQYF. This chain uses TRBV5-5 with TRBJ2-5, with D hard to call. V shed 0 bases and J shed 5 bases, with 11 bases lying between them. The CDR3 spans 14 residues. Per germline, CDR1 SGHKS and CDR2 YYEKEE (reference sequence). The complete variable domain, with remaining parts taken from reference TRBV5-5 and TRBJ2-5, reads DAGVTQSPTHLIKTRGQQVTLRCSPISGHKSVSWYQQVLGQGPQFIFQYYEKEERGRGNFPDRFSARQFPNYSSELNVNALLLGDSALYLCASSLDSLGETQYFGPGTRLLVL.

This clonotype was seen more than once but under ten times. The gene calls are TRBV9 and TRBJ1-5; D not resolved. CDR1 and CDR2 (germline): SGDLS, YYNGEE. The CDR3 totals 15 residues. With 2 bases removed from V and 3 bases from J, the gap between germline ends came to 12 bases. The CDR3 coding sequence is TGTGCCAGCAGCGTGAAGGGCGGTGTCAATCAGCCCCAGCATTTT. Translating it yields CASSVKGGVNQPQHF.

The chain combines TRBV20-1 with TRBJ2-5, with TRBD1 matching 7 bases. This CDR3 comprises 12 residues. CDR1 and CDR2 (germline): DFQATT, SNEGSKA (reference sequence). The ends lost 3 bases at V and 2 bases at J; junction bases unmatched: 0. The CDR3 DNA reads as TGCAGTGCTAGCAGGGGGCAAGAGACCCAGTACTTC. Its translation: CSASRGQETQYF.

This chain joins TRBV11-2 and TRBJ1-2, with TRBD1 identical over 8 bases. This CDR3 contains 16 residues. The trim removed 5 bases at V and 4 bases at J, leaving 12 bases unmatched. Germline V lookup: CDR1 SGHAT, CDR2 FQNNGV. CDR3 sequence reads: CASSTPGTGLIYGYTF. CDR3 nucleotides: TGTGCCAGCAGCACCCCCGGGACAGGTTTAATCTATGGCTACACCTTC.

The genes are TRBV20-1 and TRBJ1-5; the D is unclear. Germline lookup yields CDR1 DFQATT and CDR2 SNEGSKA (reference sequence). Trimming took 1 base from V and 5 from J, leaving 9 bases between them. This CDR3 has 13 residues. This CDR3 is CSARGAVDQPQHF. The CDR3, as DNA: TGCAGTGCTAGAGGGGCCGTCGATCAGCCCCAGCATTTT.

Written as DNA, the CDR3 is TGTGCCAGCAGTAGCCCCTGGGGGGCGAATAATTCCGGGGAGCTGTTTTTT. Translating gives CASSSPWGANNSGELFF. The chain employs TRBV6-2 or TRBV6-3 and TRBJ2-2; either TRBD1 or TRBD2 may supply D (6 bases each). The germline gives CDR1 MNHEY, CDR2 SVGEGT. The CDR3 covers 17 residues. V dropped 5 bases and J dropped 6 bases, with 22 bases sitting between them.

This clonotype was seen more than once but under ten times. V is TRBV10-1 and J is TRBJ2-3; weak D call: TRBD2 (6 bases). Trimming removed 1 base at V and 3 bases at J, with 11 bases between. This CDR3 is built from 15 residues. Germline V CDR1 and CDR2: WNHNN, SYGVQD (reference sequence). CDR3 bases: TGCGCCAGCAGTGAGTTACAGAGCGGGACAGATACGCAGTATTTT. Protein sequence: CASSELQSGTDTQYF.

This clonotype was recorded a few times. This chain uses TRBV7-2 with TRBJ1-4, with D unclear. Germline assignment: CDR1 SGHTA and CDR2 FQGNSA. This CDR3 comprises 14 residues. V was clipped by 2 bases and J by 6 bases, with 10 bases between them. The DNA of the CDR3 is TGTGCCAGCAGCTTACTGGGCCTGGATGAAAAACTGTTTTTT. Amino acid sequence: CASSLLGLDEKLFF.

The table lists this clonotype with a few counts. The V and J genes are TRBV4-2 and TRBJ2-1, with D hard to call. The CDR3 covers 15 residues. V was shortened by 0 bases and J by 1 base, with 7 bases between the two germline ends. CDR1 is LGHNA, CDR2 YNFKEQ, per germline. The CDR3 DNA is TGTGCCAGCAGCCAAGATGTGGGGTCCTACAATGAGCAGTTCTTC. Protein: CASSQDVGSYNEQFF.

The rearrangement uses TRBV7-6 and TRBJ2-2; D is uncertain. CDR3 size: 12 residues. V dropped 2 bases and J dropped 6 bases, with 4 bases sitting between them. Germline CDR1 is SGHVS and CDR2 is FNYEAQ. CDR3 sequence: CASSLPAGELFF. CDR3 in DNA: TGTGCCAGCAGCTTACCCGCCGGGGAGCTGTTTTTT.

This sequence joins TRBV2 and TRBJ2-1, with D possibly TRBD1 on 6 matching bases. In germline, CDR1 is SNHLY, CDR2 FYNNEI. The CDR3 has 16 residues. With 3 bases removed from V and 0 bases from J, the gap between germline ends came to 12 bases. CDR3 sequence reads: CASSEGALFSYNEQFF. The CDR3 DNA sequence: TGTGCCAGCAGTGAGGGGGCCCTCTTCTCCTACAATGAGCAGTTCTTC.